This note documents a single TCR beta chain sequence. In the source study's methods: Amplifying reference gene primers gave estimates of nucleated cell counts. Some clones are missing from TCRdb's copy, which holds only in-frame ones; the method was immunoSEQ multiplex PCR. V, J and clone size were drawn from that table, and D and trimming were deduced from the DNA. The sample includes about 200,000 clones, over 75% of them seen just once. Trimming removed 0 bases from V and 6 bases from J; junction bases left unmatched: 11. CDR1 and CDR2 from the germline V gene are WSHSY and SAAADI. The CDR3 is made up of 17 amino acids. The sample belongs to a study of blood T cell repertoires in COVID-19. In the study overall: Samples taken during acute and convalescent COVID-19 were collected in the United States, Italy and Spain. T cells, B-cell-depleted T cells, or PBMCs provided the cDNA or gDNA that served as material.

The chain couples TRBV10-2 to TRBJ2-7; TRBD1 matches at 10 bases. The source of this sequence is a man between 50 and 59 years old with acute or convalescent COVID-19. The source material was peripheral blood. In nucleotides, the CDR3 is TGCGCCAGCAGTGAGTCGAGACAGGGGGCAGGCGGAGGCGAGCAGTACGTC. Its protein product is CASSESRQGAGGGEQYV.